This T cell receptor beta chain derives from a study of cytomegalovirus exposure and HLA in healthy donors (dated by TCRdb to about 2017). Regarding the complete study: An earlier analysis of roughly 570 of the donors reported 276 Gb of sequence data and roughly 120 million unique TCR beta sequences obtained from around 190 million T cells. An early release covering roughly 640 HLA-typed donors comprised approximately 300 gigabases of sequencing data and roughly 86 million unique TCR sequences. The genetic ancestry cluster associated with self-reported Caucasian donors included around 76% of the roughly 400 genotyped donors. The study aimed to test whether cataloging public T cell receptors could reveal signatures of past pathogen exposure. The study profiled the T cell repertoires of around 700 subjects by immunosequencing and related them to cytomegalovirus serostatus. In addition to the first cohort of 666 subjects, a separate validation cohort of 120 different subjects was used. To predict cytomegalovirus infection status, the study combined high-throughput TCR immunosequencing, statistical association of individual TCRs with disease status, and machine learning. A later analysis re-analyzed previously published TCR beta repertoires from about 600 donors and added high-resolution HLA genotyping to study TCR occurrence patterns. In the later analysis, no new phenotypic data were used to find candidate immune exposures; instead, reliance was placed on TCR beta sequences and their occurrence across donors. To decide whether each TCR beta V gene segment behaved as functional or pseudogenic, an earlier analysis of 587 of the donors relied on high-throughput TCR beta sequencing. Alongside the repertoire data, information on donor age, sex, ethnicity and CMV serostatus was compiled. A later genetic analysis used genome-wide SNP genotypes for about 65% of the 666 donors, treating that subset as a discovery cohort. Every repertoire in the discovery cohort had been generated on one and the same sequencing platform. HLA typing included class I and class II loci at four-digit resolution. Typing coverage varied by locus: roughly 629-640 donors for A, B, C, DRB1 and DQB1; approximately 560 for DQA1; around 570 for DPA1; around 450 for DPB1. Because of strong linkage in the cohort, roughly five DR-DQ haplotypes were treated as single units for association and clustering. On average, around 240,000 unique TCR beta nucleotide sequences were sequenced per donor among 398 genotyped donors of the cohort, with about 19% of those sequences being non-productive. The full study reports these points: Only TCR beta chains were sequenced in this cohort, and the absence of alpha or paired-chain data limited detectable features. A further reported finding was that TCR beta sequences accurately predicted the HLA-A and HLA-B alleles for most subjects in the first cohort. In vitro tests confirmed that a few of the cytomegalovirus-associated TCR beta chains recognize cytomegalovirus antigens. Compared with the roughly 710-donor mean, donors in an Asian-associated ancestry cluster had fewer N-insertions in productive TCRs, according to a later genetic analysis. A total of fewer than 200 TCR beta chains were listed by the study as associated with cytomegalovirus. Some IMGT-functional V segments, including TRBV6-2 and TRBV6-3, could not be distinguished by the 87-base-pair reads and were therefore excluded. A group of highly shared sequence variants was considered likely to be a technical artifact of the sequencing pipeline. Because counts were too low, 15 to 20 rarely observed V segments, including chromosome 9 orphons, were left out of the earlier analysis of some 640 of the donors. Most TCR sequences were observed very rarely across donors, whereas some public TCRs were present in many individuals. Immune exposure information for the cohort was limited to CMV serostatus. Roughly uniform sequencing depth across donors was assumed in presence/absence analyses, although this assumption may not hold. HLA typing was unavailable for some donors at each locus, so association tests used only the typed subset. According to a later analysis, parvovirus B19, influenza, CMV and Epstein-Barr virus appeared linked to several top co-occurrence clusters. Compared with equally common non-associated chains, HLA-associated TCR beta chains in a later analysis were more clonally expanded and had lower generation probabilities. Most CMV-associated TCR beta chains appeared to be HLA-restricted in a later analysis, and the HLA associations seemed to be driven largely by CMV exposure. In a later analysis, some 18,000 TCR beta sequences were associated with specific HLA alleles at a false discovery rate of 0.05. When HLA alleles, especially DR and DQ, strongly co-occurred, TCR associations were difficult to assign to individual alleles. The classifier was reported to diagnose cytomegalovirus status with high specificity and sensitivity in both the original and validation cohorts. According to a later analysis, TCR association rates differed among HLA loci, with DRB1 alleles showing the most associated TCRs and HLA-C alleles showing the fewest. An earlier analysis of some 590 of the donors showed that most TCR beta V segments appeared in productive rearrangements either about 87% or about 30% of the time, which broadly matched IMGT annotations. According to the authors, the approach could potentially be generalized to other disease states and immunological phenotypes. A later genetic analysis associated a missense DCLRE1C variant with V-gene and J-gene trimming of TCR beta chains, and an independent cohort replicated the association. Correlated functional status among segregating V segments might reflect linkage disequilibrium, but an unknown experimental factor could not be ruled out.

To prepare the library, the immunoSEQ multiplex PCR assay was applied. For the multiplex PCR, a mixture combining 60 forward primers for TCR Vbeta segments and 13 reverse primers for TCR Jbeta segments was used. Amplification of the CDR3 region of rearranged TCR beta genes was performed with a multiplex PCR assay on genomic DNA. Amplified TCR beta libraries were sequenced as 87-base-pair reads on the Illumina HiSeq System. Processing in the source paper ran as follows. In a later analysis, 70 million to 95 million unique TCR beta chains were counted across the 690 or so repertoires, and roughly 11 million of these chains were shared by at least two donors. A nearest-neighbor algorithm error-corrected the raw reads and collapsed the reads into unique sequences, merging closely related sequences to remove PCR and sequencing errors. Alignment of CDR3 sequences to IMGT reference sequences was used to assign V, D and J gene segments. For a sequence to be retained, at least a six-nucleotide match to both a V gene segment and a J gene segment was required. Rearrangements were called productive when the CDR3 lacked stop codons and stayed in frame with V and J; all others were non-productive. CDR3 was defined by IMGT convention, running from the second conserved V-encoded cysteine to the conserved J-encoded phenylalanine. The earlier analysis of some 550 of the donors excluded any sequence lacking an unambiguous match to a single V gene segment. In an earlier analysis of several hundred of the donors, V segments were called functional above 56.7% productive rearrangements and were called segregating when the between-donor standard deviation exceeded 5%. A statistical classification framework was built to diagnose cytomegalovirus status from the catalog of TCR beta chain sequences. A later analysis assigned V and J genes by comparing TCR nucleotide sequences with IMGT/GENE-DB human TR gene sequences. Using the TCRdist pipeline, a later analysis assigned CDR3 sequences along with most-parsimonious VDJ recombination scenarios. In a later analysis, each TCR beta chain was defined by its CDR3 amino acid sequence together with its V-gene family, and reads without a unique V-gene family were excluded. A later analysis removed several hundred highly shared, low-generation-probability nucleotide sequences to deal with suspected cross-contamination and a sequencing artifact. For each public chain, a later analysis derived a clonal expansion index from normalized ranks of inferred template counts within each repertoire. A later analysis computed generation probabilities with a VDJ recombination model fitted to out-of-frame rearrangements, and checked the results against IGoR. In a later analysis, TCR-TCR, TCR-HLA and TCR-CMV co-occurrence was scored with hypergeometric tests, and a repertoire-size bias correction was applied to TCR pairs. A later analysis estimated false discovery rates by permuting HLA or CMV assignments 20 times. In a later analysis, co-occurring TCRs were grouped using DBSCAN, with TCRdist sequence similarity added in when clustering inside HLA-allele-positive subsets. Repertoires with fewer than 30,000 or more than 120,000 public chains, plus five repertoires with anomalous nucleotide sharing, were excluded from co-occurrence clustering. Held by TCRdb, this immuneACCESS table contains in-frame sequences only and omits some clones. Under half of the omission traces to an unresolved V gene where checked; the cause of the rest is unknown. That table furnishes V, J and clone size, whereas the DNA furnished D and trimming. Recorded for this sample are roughly 170,000 clones; less than 90% of them occurred a single time. The leading ten clones occupy under 5% of the sample.

Concerning this clone itself: Its antigen has not been determined. No much larger clone exists at a distance of one base, and base qualities are not known.

In total, approximately 690 healthy bone marrow donors made up the cohort. Cohort members were all nominally healthy when sampled, although unrecorded immune exposures were likely present. The donor tested CMV seropositive, placing the donor among the 290 or so seropositive members of the cohort. A peripheral blood sample was collected from each donor, and TCR beta sequencing was performed on peripheral blood mononuclear cells. Genomic DNA was extracted from the blood cell samples with the Qiagen DNeasy Blood Extraction Kit. V is trimmed back by 4 bases and J by 7 bases, and the junction contains 6 bases that no gene match accounts for. Looking up the germline V gene yields CDR1 SGHTA and CDR2 FQGNSA. The CDR3 spans 14 residues, from the cysteine through the phenylalanine. Solely the CDR3 DNA is kept, with 42 bases framed from the first base.

The V and J genes are TRBV7-2 and TRBJ2-4; the junction holds 8 bases that match TRBD2. Sample: PBMCs. This TCR derives from a woman aged 45-60 years in good health and CMV-seropositive. In nucleotide form, the sequence is TGTGCCAGCAGCTCTATAGCGGGATCGAACATTCAGTACTTC. It translates as CASSSIAGSNIQYF.